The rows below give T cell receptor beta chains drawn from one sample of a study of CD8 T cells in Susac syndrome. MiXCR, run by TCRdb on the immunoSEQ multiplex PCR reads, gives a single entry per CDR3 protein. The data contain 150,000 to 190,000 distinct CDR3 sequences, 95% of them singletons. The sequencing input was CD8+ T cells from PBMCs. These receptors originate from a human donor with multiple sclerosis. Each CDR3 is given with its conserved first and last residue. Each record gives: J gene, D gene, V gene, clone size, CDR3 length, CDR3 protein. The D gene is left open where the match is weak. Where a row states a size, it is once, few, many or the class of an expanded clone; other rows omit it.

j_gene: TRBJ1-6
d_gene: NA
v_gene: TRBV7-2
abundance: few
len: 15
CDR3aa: CASSLVLQGNSPLHF

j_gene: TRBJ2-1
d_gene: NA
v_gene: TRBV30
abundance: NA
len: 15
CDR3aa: CAWSPLESSYNEQFF

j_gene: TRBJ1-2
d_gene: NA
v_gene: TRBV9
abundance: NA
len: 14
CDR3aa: CASSVTGGSYGYTF

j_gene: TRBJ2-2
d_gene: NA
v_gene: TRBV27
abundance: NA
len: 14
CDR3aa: CASSYTANSGELFF

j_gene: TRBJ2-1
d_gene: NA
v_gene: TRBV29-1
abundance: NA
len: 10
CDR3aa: CSVILTQQFF

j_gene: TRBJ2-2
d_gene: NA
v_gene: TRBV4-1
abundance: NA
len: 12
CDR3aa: CASGRAPGELFF

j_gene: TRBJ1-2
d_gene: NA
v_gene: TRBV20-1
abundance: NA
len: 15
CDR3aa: CSAGSRVFWGYGYTF

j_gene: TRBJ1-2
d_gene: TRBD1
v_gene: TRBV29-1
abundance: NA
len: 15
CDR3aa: CSARTGQGALYGYTF

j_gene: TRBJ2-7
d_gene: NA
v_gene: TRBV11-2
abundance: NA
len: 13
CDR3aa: CASSWDLGYEQYF

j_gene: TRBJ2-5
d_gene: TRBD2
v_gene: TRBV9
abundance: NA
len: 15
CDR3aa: CASSGGTSSQETQYF

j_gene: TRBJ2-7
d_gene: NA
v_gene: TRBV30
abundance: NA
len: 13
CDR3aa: CAWTGGSTYEQYF

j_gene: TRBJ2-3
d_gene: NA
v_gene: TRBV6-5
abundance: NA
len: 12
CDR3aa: CASSLTGTSQYF

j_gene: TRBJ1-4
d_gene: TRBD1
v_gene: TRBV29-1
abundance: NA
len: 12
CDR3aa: CSAGTGPEKLFF

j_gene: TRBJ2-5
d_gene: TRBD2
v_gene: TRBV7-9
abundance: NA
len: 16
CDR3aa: CASSPSLAGGRETQYF

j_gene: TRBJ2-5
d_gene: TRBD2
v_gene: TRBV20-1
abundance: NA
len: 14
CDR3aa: CSAKLKRGQETQYF

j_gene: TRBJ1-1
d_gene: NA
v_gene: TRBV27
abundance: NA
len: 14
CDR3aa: CASTKEAWGTEAFF

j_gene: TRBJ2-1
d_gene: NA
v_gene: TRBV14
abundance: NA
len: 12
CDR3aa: CASSPPAGEQFF